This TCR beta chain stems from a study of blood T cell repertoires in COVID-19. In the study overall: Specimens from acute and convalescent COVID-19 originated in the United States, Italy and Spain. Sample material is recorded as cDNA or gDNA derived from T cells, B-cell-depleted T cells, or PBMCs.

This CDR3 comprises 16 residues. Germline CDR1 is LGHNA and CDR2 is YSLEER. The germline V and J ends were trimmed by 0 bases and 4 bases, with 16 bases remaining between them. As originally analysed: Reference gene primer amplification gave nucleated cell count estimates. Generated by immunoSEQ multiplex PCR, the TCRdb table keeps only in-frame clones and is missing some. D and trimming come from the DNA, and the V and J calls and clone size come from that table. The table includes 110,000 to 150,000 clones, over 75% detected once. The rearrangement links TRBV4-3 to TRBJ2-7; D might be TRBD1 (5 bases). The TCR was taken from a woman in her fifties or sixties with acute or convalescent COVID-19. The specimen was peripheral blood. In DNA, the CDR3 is TGCGCCAGCAGCCAAGATTTCGCAGGGTCTAGGTACGAGCAGTACTTC. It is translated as CASSQDFAGSRYEQYF.